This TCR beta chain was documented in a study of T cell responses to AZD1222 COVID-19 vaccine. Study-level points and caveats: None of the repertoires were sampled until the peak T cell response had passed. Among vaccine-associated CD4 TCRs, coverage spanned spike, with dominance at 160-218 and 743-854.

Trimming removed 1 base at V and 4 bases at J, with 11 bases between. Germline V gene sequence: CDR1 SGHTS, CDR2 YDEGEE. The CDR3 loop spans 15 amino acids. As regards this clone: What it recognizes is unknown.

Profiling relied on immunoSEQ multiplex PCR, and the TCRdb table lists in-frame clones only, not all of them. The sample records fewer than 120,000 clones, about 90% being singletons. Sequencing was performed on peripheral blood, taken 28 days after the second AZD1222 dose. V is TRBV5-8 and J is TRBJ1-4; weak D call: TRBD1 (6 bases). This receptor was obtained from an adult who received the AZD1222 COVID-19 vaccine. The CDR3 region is CASSLRGAFNEKLFF. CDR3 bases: TGTGCCAGCAGCTTGCGGGGGGCCTTTAATGAAAAACTGTTTTTT.